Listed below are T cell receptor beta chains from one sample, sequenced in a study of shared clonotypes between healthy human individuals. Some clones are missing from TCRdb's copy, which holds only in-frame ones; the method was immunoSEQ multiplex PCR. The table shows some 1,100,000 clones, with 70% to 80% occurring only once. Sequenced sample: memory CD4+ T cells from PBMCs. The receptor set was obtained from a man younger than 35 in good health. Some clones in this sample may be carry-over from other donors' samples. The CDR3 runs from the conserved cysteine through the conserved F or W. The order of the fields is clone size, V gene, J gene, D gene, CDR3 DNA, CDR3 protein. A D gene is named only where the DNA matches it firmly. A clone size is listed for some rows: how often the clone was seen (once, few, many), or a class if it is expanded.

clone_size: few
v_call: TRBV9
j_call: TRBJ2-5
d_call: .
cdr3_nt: TGTGCCAGCAGCCCAGCCACCACTACAGGGTTAGAGACCCAGTACTTC
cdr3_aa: CASSPATTTGLETQYF

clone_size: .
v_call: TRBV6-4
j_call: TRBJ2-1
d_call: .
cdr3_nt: TGTGCCAGCAGTGTTGGTAGAAACAATGAGCAGTTCTTC
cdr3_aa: CASSVGRNNEQFF

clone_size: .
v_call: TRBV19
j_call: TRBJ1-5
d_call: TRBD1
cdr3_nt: TGTGCCAGTAGTTACGGACAGGGACGAGTTCAGCCCCAGCATTTT
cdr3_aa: CASSYGQGRVQPQHF

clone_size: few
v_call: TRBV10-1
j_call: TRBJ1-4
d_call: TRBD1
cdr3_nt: TGCGCCAGCAGTGAACAGGGGAGCGAAAAACTGTTTTTT
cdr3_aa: CASSEQGSEKLFF

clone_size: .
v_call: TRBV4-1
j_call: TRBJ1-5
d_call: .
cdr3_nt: TGCGCCAGCAGCCAAGGGGACGGAAATCAGCCCCAGCATTTT
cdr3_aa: CASSQGDGNQPQHF

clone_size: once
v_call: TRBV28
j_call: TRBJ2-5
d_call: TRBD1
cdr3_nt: TGTGCCAGCAGTTCGACAGGGATCGAGACCCAGTACTTC
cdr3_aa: CASSSTGIETQYF

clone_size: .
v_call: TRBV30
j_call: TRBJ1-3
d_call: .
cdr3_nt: TGTGCCTGGAGTGTACAACCGGGGCTCTACTCTGGAAACACCATATATTTT
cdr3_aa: CAWSVQPGLYSGNTIYF

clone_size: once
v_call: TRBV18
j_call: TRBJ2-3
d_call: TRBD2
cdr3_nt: TGTGCCAGCTCACTCGGACTAGCGGGGACAGATACGCAGTATTTT
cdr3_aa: CASSLGLAGTDTQYF

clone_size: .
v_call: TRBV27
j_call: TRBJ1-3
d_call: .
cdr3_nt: TGTGCCAGCCGTGGGGGTATGGGAAACACCATATATTTT
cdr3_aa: CASRGGMGNTIYF

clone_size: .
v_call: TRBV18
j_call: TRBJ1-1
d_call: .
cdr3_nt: TGTGCCAGCTCACAAGGGCCGGATGCGGAAGCTTTCTTT
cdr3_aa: CASSQGPDAEAFF

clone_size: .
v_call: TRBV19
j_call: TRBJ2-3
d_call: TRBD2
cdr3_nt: TGTGCCAGTAGTACAACACGGACTAGCGGGAGTATCGATACGCAGTATTTT
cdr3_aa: CASSTTRTSGSIDTQYF

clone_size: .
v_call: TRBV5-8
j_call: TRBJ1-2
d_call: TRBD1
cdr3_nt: TGTGCCAGCAGCCCCCATCCGGGACAGGGAATCTATGGCTACACCTTC
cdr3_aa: CASSPHPGQGIYGYTF

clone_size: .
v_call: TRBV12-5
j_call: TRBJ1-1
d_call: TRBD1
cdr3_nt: TGTGCTAGTGGGTTTGAGAGGGACAGGGGGGAGAACACTGAAGCTTTCTTT
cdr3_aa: CASGFERDRGENTEAFF

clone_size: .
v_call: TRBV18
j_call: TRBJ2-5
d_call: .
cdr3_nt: TGTGCCAGCTCACCGCTTCAGGGTGGTGGGACCCAGTACTTC
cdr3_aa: CASSPLQGGGTQYF

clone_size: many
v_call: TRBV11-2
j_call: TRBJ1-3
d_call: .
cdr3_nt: TGTGCCAGCAGCTTACTGGGTGGAAACACCATATATTTT
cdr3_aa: CASSLLGGNTIYF

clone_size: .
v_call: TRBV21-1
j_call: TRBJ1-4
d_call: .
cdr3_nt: TGTGCCAGCAGCGTCATCCGGGACAGGCTTGCAACTAATGAAAAACTGTTTTTT
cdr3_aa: CASSVIRDRLATNEKLFF

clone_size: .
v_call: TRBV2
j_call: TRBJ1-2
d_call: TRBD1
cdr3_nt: TGTGCCAGCAGTGGACAGGGTTATGGCTACACCTTC
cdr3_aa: CASSGQGYGYTF

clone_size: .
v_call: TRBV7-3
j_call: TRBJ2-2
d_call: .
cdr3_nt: TGTGCCAGCAGCTTACTGACTCGCTCGGGGGAGCTGTTTTTT
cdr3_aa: CASSLLTRSGELFF

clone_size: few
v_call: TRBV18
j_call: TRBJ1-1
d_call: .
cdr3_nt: TGTGCCAGCTCACCAGGGAAAAGTACTGAAGCTTTCTTT
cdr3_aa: CASSPGKSTEAFF

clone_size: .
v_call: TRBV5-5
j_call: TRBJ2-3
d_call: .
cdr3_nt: TGTGCCAGCAGCTCGTTAGCGGAAACTAGCACAGATACGCAGTATTTT
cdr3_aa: CASSSLAETSTDTQYF

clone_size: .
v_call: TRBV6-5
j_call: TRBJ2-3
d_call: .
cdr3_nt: TGTGCCAGCAGTTACTCGCTGGGGGATACGCAGTATTTT
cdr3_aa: CASSYSLGDTQYF

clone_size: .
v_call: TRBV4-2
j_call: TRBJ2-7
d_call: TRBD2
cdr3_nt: TGTGCCAGCAGCCCACAAGGGGCTAGCGGCTCCTACGAGCAGTACTTC
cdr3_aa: CASSPQGASGSYEQYF

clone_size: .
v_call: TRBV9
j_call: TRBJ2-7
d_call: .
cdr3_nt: TGTGCCAGCAGCGGCGTTCGGGGACCCGCTCCCTTCTACGAGCAGTACTTC
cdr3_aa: CASSGVRGPAPFYEQYF

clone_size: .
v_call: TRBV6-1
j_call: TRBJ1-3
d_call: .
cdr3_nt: TGTGCCAGCATCTCCGACGGAAACACCATATATTTT
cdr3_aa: CASISDGNTIYF

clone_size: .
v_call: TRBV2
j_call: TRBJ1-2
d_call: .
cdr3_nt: TGTGCCAGCGGGGGGGACTTTGGCTACACCTTC
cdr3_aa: CASGGDFGYTF

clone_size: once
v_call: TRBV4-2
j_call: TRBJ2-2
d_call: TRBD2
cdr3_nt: TGTGCCAGCAGCCAGGGGCTAGCGGGAGACGGGGAGCTGTTTTTT
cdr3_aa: CASSQGLAGDGELFF

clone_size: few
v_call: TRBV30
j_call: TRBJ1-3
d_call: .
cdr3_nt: TGTGCCTGGTACACCGCGGGCACCATATATTTT
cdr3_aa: CAWYTAGTIYF

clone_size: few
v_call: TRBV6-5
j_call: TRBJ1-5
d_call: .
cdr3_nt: TGTGCCAGCAGCACCGAGCGGGGAGGCAATCAGCCCCAGCATTTT
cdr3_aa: CASSTERGGNQPQHF

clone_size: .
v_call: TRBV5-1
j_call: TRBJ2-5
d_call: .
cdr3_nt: TGCGCCAGCAGCCCTCGATCTCCACAAGAGACCCAGTACTTC
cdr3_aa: CASSPRSPQETQYF

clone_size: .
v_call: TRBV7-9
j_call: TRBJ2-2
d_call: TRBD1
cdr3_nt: TGTGCCAGGGGCTCGGAGAGGGGGCGGCCCGGGGAGCTGTTTTTT
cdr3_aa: CARGSERGRPGELFF

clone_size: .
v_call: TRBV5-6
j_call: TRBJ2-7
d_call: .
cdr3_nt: TGTGCCAGCAGCCTACGACAGTCCTACGAGCAGTACTTC
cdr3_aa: CASSLRQSYEQYF

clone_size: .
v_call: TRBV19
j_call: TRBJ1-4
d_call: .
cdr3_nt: TGTGCCAGTAGTCCTGGACTACGGGCAACTAATGAAAAACTGTTTTTT
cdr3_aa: CASSPGLRATNEKLFF

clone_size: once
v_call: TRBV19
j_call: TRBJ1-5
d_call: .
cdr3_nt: TGTGCCAGTAATGGCTTCGGGTTGGGTCAGCCCCAGCATTTT
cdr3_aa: CASNGFGLGQPQHF

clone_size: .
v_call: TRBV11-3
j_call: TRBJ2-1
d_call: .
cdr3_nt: TGTGCCAGCAGCTTGGGGGCTAGCGGTTACAATGAGCAGTTCTTC
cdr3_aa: CASSLGASGYNEQFF

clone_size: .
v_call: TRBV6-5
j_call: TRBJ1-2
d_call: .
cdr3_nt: TGTGCCAGCAGTTACCGATGGCGGGGTACCTATGGCTACACCTTC
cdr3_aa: CASSYRWRGTYGYTF

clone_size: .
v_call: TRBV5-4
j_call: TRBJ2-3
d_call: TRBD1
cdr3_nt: TGTGCCAGCAGCCGGACAGGAGCAGATACGCAGTATTTT
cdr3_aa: CASSRTGADTQYF

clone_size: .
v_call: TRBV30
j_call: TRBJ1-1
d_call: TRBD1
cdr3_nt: TGTGCCTGGAGGAACGCAGGGGGGGGATCTGAAGCTTTCTTT
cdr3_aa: CAWRNAGGGSEAFF

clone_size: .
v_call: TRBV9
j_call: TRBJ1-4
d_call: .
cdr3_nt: TGTGCCAGCAGCGTAACAGGGTACCCTAATGAAAAACTGTTTTTT
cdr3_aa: CASSVTGYPNEKLFF

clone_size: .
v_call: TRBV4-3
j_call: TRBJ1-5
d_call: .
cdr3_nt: TGCGCCAGCAGCCAAGACTCCGGTTATAGCAATCAGCCCCAGCATTTT
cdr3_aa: CASSQDSGYSNQPQHF

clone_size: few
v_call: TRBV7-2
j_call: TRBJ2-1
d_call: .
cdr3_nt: TGTGCCAGCAGCTCGACCGCAAGCTCCTACAATGAGCAGTTCTTC
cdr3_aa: CASSSTASSYNEQFF

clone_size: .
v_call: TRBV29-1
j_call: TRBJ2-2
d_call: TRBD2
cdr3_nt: TGCAGCGTTGAACTGGGGCTAGCGGGAACCGGGGAGCTGTTTTTT
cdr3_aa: CSVELGLAGTGELFF

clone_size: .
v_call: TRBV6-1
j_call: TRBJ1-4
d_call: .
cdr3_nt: TGTGCCAGCAGAGAGCAAAATGAAAAACTGTTTTTT
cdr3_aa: CASREQNEKLFF

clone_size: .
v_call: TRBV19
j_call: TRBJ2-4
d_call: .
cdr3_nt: TGTGCCAGTAGCCCCGGGACACTGGATGTACTAGCCAAAAACATTCAGTACTTC
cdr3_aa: CASSPGTLDVLAKNIQYF

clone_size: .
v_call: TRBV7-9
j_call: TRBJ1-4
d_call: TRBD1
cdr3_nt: TGTGCCAGCAGCTCCGGGACAGGGGTTGAAAAACTGTTTTTT
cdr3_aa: CASSSGTGVEKLFF

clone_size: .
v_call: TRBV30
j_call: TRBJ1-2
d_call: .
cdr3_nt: TGTGCCTGGAGGCAGGGTCTGGGGCCCTTTGGCTACACCTTC
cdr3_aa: CAWRQGLGPFGYTF

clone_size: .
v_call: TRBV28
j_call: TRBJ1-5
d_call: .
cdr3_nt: TGTGCCAGCAATGGCAGGGTGGGGAATCAGCCCCAGCATTTT
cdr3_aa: CASNGRVGNQPQHF